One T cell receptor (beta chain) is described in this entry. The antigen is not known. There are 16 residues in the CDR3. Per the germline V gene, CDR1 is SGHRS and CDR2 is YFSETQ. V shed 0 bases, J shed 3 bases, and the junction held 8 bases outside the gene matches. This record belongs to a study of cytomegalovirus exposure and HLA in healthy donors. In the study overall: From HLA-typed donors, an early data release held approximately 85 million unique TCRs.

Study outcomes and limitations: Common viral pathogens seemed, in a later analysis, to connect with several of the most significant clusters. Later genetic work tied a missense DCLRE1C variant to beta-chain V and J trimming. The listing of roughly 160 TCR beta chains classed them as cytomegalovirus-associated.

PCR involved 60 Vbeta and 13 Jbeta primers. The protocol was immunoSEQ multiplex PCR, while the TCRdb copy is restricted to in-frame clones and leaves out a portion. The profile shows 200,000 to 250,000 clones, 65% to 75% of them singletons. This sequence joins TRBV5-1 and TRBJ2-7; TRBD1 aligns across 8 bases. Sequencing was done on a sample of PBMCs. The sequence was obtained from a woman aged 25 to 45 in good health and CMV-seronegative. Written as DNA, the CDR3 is TGCGCCAGCAGCTTGGAAGTTGGACAGGGACACTACGAGCAGTACTTC. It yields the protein CASSLEVGQGHYEQYF.